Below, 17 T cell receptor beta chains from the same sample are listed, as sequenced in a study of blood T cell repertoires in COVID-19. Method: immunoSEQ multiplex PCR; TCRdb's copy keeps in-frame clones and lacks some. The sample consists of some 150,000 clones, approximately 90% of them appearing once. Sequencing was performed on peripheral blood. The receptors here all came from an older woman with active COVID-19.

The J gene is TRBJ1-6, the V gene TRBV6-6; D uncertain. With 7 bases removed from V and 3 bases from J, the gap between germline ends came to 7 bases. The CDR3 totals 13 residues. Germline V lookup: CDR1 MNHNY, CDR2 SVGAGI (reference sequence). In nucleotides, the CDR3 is TGTGCCAGCACCACCAGCTATAATTCACCCCTCCACTTT. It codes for CASTTSYNSPLHF.

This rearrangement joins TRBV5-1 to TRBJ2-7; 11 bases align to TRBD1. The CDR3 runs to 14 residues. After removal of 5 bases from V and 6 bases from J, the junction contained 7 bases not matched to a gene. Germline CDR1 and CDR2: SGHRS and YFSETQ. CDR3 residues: CASRTGQGAGEQYF. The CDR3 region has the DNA TGCGCCAGCAGAACAGGACAGGGGGCGGGCGAGCAGTACTTC.

The chain's CDR3 is CASSLATGQRETQYF. The CDR3 nucleotides read TGTGCCAGCAGCTTAGCGACCGGACAGCGGGAGACCCAGTACTTC. The chain links TRBV7-2 to TRBJ2-5, with D possibly TRBD1 on 6 matching bases. The CDR3 has 15 residues. Trimming removed 0 bases at V and 5 bases at J, with 13 bases between. Germline-derived CDR1 and CDR2 are SGHTA and FQGNSA. The full variable domain, completed using reference TRBV7-2 and TRBJ2-5, is GAGVSQSPSNKVTEKGKDVELRCDPISGHTALYWYRQSLGQGLEFLIYFQGNSAPDKSGLPSDRFSAERTGGSVSTLTIQRTQQEDSAVYLCASSLATGQRETQYFGPGTRLLVL.

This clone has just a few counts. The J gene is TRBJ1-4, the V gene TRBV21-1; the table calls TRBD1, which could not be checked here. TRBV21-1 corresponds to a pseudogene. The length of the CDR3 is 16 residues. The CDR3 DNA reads TGTGCCAGCAGGTCTAATTCGCAGGTGGCTAATGAAAAACTGTTTTTT. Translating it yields CASRSNSQVANEKLFF.

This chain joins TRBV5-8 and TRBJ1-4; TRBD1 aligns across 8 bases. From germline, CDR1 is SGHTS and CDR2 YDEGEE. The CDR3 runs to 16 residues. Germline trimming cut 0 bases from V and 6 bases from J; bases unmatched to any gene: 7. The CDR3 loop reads CASSLAGAGGYEKLFF. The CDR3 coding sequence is TGTGCCAGCAGCTTGGCCGGGGCAGGGGGCTATGAAAAACTGTTTTTT. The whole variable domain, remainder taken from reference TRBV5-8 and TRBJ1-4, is EAGVTQSPTHLIKTRGQQATLRCSPISGHTSVYWYQQALGLGLQFLLWYDEGEERNRGNFPPRFSGRQFPNYSSELNVNALELEDSALYLCASSLAGAGGYEKLFFGSGTQLSVL.

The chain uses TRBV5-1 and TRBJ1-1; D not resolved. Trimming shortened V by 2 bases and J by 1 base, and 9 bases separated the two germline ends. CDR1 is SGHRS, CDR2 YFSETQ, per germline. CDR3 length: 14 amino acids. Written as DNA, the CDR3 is TGCGCCAGCAGCTTACGCACAAAGAACACTGAAGCTTTCTTT. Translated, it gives CASSLRTKNTEAFF.

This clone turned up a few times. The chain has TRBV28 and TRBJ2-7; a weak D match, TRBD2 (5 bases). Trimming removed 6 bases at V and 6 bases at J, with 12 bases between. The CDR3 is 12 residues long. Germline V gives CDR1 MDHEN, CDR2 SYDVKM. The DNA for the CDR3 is TGTGCCAGCAGCTCCCTAGCCGTCGAGCAGTACTTC. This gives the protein CASSSLAVEQYF. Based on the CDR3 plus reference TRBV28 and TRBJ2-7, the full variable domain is DVKVTQSSRYLVKRTGEKVFLECVQDMDHENMFWYRQDPGLGLRLIYFSYDVKMKEKGDIPEGYSVSREKKERFSLILESASTNQTSMYLCASSSLAVEQYFGPGTRLTVT.

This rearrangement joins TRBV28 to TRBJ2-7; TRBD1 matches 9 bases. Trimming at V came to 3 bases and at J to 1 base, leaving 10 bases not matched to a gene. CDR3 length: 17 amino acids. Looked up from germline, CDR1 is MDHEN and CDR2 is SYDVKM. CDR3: CASSLSRDRVWSYEQYF. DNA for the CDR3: TGTGCCAGCAGTTTGTCCCGGGACAGGGTTTGGTCCTACGAGCAGTACTTC.

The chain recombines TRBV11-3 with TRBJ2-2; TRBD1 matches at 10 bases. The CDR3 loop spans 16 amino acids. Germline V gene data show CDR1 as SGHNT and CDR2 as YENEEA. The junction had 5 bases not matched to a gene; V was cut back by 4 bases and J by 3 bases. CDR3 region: CASSYAGTGDTGELFF. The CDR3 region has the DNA TGTGCCAGCAGCTACGCCGGGACAGGGGACACCGGGGAGCTGTTTTTT. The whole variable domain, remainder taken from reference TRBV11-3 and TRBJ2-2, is EAGVVQSPRYKIIEKKQPVAFWCNPISGHNTLYWYLQNLGQGPELLIRYENEEAVDDSQLPKDRFSAERLKGVDSTLKIQPAELGDSAVYLCASSYAGTGDTGELFFGEGSRLTVL.

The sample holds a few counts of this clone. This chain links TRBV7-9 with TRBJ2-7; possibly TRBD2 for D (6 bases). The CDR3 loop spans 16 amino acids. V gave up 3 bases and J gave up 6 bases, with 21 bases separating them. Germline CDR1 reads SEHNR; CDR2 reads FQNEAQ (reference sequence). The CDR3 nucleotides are TGTGCCAGCAGCTTGGGCGGGATTAACGCCCCCGGCGAGCAGTACTTC. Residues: CASSLGGINAPGEQYF.

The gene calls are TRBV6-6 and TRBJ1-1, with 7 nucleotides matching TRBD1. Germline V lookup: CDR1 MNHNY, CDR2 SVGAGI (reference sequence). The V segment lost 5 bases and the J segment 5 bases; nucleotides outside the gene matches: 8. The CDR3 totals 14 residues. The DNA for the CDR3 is TGTGCCAGCAGTGCGACAGGGATGGAGACTGAAGCTTTCTTT. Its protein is CASSATGMETEAFF.

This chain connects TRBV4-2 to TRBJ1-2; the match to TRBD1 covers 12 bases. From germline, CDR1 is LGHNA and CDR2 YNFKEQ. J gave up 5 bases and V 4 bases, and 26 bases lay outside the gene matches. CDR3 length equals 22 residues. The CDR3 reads CASSPTRGSKPGQGALGYGYTF. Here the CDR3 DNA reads TGTGCCAGCAGCCCCACAAGGGGGAGTAAACCGGGACAGGGGGCATTGGGATATGGCTACACCTTC.

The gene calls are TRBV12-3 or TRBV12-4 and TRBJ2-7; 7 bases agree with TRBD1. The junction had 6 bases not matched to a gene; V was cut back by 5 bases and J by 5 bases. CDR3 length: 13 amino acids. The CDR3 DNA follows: TGTGCCAGCAGTCCCCTGGGGACAGACGAGCAGTACTTC. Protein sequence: CASSPLGTDEQYF.

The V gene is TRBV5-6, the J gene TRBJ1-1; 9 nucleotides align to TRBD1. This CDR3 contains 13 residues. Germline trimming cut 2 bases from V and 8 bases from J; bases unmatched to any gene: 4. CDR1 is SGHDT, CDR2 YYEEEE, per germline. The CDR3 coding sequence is TGTGCCAGCAGCTTCATTGGGACAGGGGAAGCTTTCTTT. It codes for CASSFIGTGEAFF.

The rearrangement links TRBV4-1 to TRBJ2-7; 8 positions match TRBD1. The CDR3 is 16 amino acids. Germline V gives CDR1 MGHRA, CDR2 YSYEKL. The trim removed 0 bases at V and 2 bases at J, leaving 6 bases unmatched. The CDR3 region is CASSQDRRQGTYEQYF. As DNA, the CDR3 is TGCGCCAGCAGCCAAGATCGGAGACAGGGGACCTACGAGCAGTACTTC.

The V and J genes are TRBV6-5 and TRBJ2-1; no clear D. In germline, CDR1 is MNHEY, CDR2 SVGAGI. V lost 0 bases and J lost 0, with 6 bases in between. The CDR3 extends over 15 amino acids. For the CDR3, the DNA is TGTGCCAGCAGTTACTCACGAGGCTCCTACAATGAGCAGTTCTTC. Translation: CASSYSRGSYNEQFF.

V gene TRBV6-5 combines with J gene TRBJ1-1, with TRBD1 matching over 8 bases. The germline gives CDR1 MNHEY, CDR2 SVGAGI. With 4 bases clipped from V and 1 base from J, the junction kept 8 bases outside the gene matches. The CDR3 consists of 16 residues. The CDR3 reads CASSSQGAGGNTEAFF. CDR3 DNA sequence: TGTGCCAGCAGTTCGCAGGGGGCTGGTGGGAACACTGAAGCTTTCTTT.